These T cell receptor beta chains were read from a single sample in a study of cytomegalovirus exposure and HLA in healthy donors. Method: immunoSEQ multiplex PCR; TCRdb's copy keeps in-frame clones and lacks some. The profile shows 90,000 to 150,000 clones, approximately 81% of them singletons. Material for sequencing was PBMCs. The source is a woman aged 25 to 45 in good health and CMV-seronegative. Each CDR3 is given with its conserved first and last residue. The D gene is left open where the match is weak. Size is stated for part of the rows, as once, few or many counts, or as a class when the clone is expanded.

>TRBJ1-2|TRBV7-8|TRBD1|NA
TGTGCCAGCAGCCCTATCCAAGGACAGGCGGAGACCTTC
CASSPIQGQAETF
>TRBJ1-4|TRBV19|NA|NA
TGTGCCAGTAGTATTCGAACAGGGAGTAATGAAAAACTGTTTTTT
CASSIRTGSNEKLFF
>TRBJ2-2|TRBV15|TRBD2|NA
TGTGCCACCAGCAGAGATGGACTAGATGGCACCGGGGAGCTGTTTTTT
CATSRDGLDGTGELFF
>TRBJ1-3|TRBV9|NA|NA
TGTGCCAGCAGCGTAGGGAGAGGGAAGAGCTCTGGAAACACCATATATTTT
CASSVGRGKSSGNTIYF
>TRBJ1-5|TRBV7-2|NA|NA
TGTGCCAGCAGCTCCCTTAATAACTACCCCAATCAGCCCCAGCATTTT
CASSSLNNYPNQPQHF
>TRBJ1-5|TRBV5-4|NA|NA
TGTGCCAGCAGCCTCGGGGGGTGGAATCAGCCCCAGCATTTT
CASSLGGWNQPQHF
>TRBJ2-3|TRBV7-8|NA|NA
TGTGCCAGCAGCTTAGGTCAGGGGTGGACAGATACGCAGTATTTT
CASSLGQGWTDTQYF
>TRBJ1-2|TRBV30|TRBD1|once
TGTGCCTGGGGGGACAGGCTCTACACCTTC
CAWGDRLYTF
>TRBJ2-3|TRBV9|TRBD2|NA
TGTGCCAGCAGCGTACCCGGGACTAGCGGGGGGGCAAGGCAGTATTTT
CASSVPGTSGGARQYF
>TRBJ2-3|TRBV6-5|TRBD1|once
TGTGCCAGCAGAATTACAGGGGGTGGGACAGATACGCAGTATTTT
CASRITGGGTDTQYF
>TRBJ2-1|TRBV14|TRBD2|NA
TGTGCCAGCAGCCCCCAATCCGGACTAGCGGGGTACAATGAGCAGTTCTTC
CASSPQSGLAGYNEQFF
>TRBJ1-1|TRBV19|NA|NA
TGTGCCAGTAGCCTAACAGTTCTTTCAATGAACACTGAAGCTTTCTTT
CASSLTVLSMNTEAFF
>TRBJ2-7|TRBV19|TRBD1|NA
TGTGCCAGTAGTGTGGGACAGGGTCAGTTCGAGCAGTACTTC
CASSVGQGQFEQYF
>TRBJ2-2|TRBV19|NA|once
TGTGCCAGTAGTATTCTCGGGAACACCGGGGAGCTGTTTTTT
CASSILGNTGELFF
>TRBJ2-5|TRBV7-2|NA|few
TGTGCCAGCAGCAGGGGACTCCAAGAGACCCAGTACTTC
CASSRGLQETQYF
>TRBJ1-2|TRBV29-1|NA|NA
TGCAGCGTTGAAGACAGAGGGTATGGCTACACCTTC
CSVEDRGYGYTF
>TRBJ1-6|TRBV6-5|NA|NA
TGTGCCAGCAGACCCGGACAGAATTCACCCCTCCACTTT
CASRPGQNSPLHF
>TRBJ2-2|TRBV19|TRBD2|NA
TGTGCCAGTAGGCTGGGACTAGATGTCGGGGAGCTGTTTTTT
CASRLGLDVGELFF
>TRBJ2-3|TRBV27|NA|NA
TGTGCCAGCAGTTTAGTCCTCACAGATACGCAGTATTTT
CASSLVLTDTQYF
>TRBJ1-5|TRBV18|NA|NA
TGTGCCAGCTCACCACGAGGGAGTAGCAATCAGCCCCAGCATTTT
CASSPRGSSNQPQHF
>TRBJ2-7|TRBV6-1|TRBD1|NA
TGTGCCAGCAGTGAAGCGGGGACAGACCCATGGGAGCAGTACTTC
CASSEAGTDPWEQYF
>TRBJ1-4|TRBV4-1|NA|NA
TGCGCCAGCAGAGTTCAGGGAATTCCAACTAATGAAAAACTGTTTTTT
CASRVQGIPTNEKLFF
>TRBJ2-7|TRBV29-1|NA|NA
TGCAGCGTTGAAGATACGGGGAGAGTGACGAACGAGCAGTACTTC
CSVEDTGRVTNEQYF
>TRBJ2-1|TRBV9|NA|NA
TGTGCCAGCAGCGCAAATACTGGCTCCTACAATGAGCAGTTCTTC
CASSANTGSYNEQFF
>TRBJ2-5|TRBV6-1|NA|NA
TGTGCCAGCAAGAGACTCCTTCCTCAAGAGACCCAGTACTTC
CASKRLLPQETQYF
>TRBJ1-2|TRBV19|TRBD1|NA
TGTGCCAGTAGTGTCACAGGGGGCGACTATGGCTACACCTTC
CASSVTGGDYGYTF
>TRBJ2-3|TRBV5-6|TRBD2|NA
TGTGCCAGCAGCTTGCGGGGAGCGGGGGACACAGATACGCAGTATTTT
CASSLRGAGDTDTQYF
>TRBJ2-1|TRBV5-1|TRBD2|once
TGCGCCAGCAATGCGGGAGCGGCGTTCTACAATGAGCAGTTCTTC
CASNAGAAFYNEQFF
>TRBJ2-2|TRBV6-5|TRBD1|NA
TGTGCCAGCAGTTTCGGGACAGGGGGGAACACCGGGGAGCTGTTTTTT
CASSFGTGGNTGELFF
>TRBJ2-3|TRBV6-1|NA|NA
TGTGCCAGCAGGGGACTTCCAGGCACAGATACGCAGTATTTT
CASRGLPGTDTQYF
>TRBJ2-7|TRBV5-1|TRBD1|NA
TGCGCCAGCAGCTTGGTGGGGACAGTGAGCTCCTACGAGCAGTACTTC
CASSLVGTVSSYEQYF
>TRBJ2-3|TRBV5-4|NA|NA
TGTGCCAGCAGCTTGGACACCACAGATACGCAGTATTTT
CASSLDTTDTQYF
>TRBJ2-1|TRBV5-1|NA|NA
TGCGCCAGCAGTGGGTGGGAGAGCTCCTACAATGAGCAGTTCTTC
CASSGWESSYNEQFF
>TRBJ1-1|TRBV19|NA|NA
TGTGCCAGTAAGGGGACAATGAACACTGAAGCTTTCTTT
CASKGTMNTEAFF
>TRBJ1-2|TRBV27|NA|once
TGTGCCAGCAGTCCGAACACTAACTATGGCTACACCTTC
CASSPNTNYGYTF
>TRBJ2-1|TRBV9|TRBD2|NA
TGTGCCAGCAGCGTAGCCTCGCGGGGGGGTGGTGAGCAGTTCTTC
CASSVASRGGGEQFF
>TRBJ2-7|TRBV28|TRBD2|NA
TGTGCCAGCGGACTAGCGGTCTACGAGCAGTACTTC
CASGLAVYEQYF
>TRBJ1-1|TRBV16|NA|NA
TGTGCCAGCAGCCAATTGCAGGGCCCCCCCCGAGACACTGAAGCTTTCTTT
CASSQLQGPPRDTEAFF
>TRBJ2-2|TRBV11-3|NA|NA
TGTGCCAGCAGCTTAGTCCGGGGGAACACCGGGGAGCTGTTTTTT
CASSLVRGNTGELFF
>TRBJ1-1|TRBV6-5|TRBD1|NA
TGTGCCAGCAGTTACGCTAGACAGGGCCCTGAAGCTTTCTTT
CASSYARQGPEAFF
>TRBJ1-6|TRBV27|NA|NA
TGTGCCAGCAAGAAACTCGCAGGGCAGGGAGGGAATTCACCCCTCCACTTT
CASKKLAGQGGNSPLHF
>TRBJ1-2|TRBV5-1|TRBD1|NA
TGCGCCAGCAGCTTGCGGGGACAGGGGGCGGATGGCTACACCTTC
CASSLRGQGADGYTF
>TRBJ1-3|TRBV7-2|NA|NA
TGTGCCAGCAGCGTCAGGGGTAACTCTGGAAACACCATATATTTT
CASSVRGNSGNTIYF
>TRBJ2-3|TRBV10-3|NA|NA
TGTGCCATCAGACCTAGCTCCGGCGCAGATACGCAGTATTTT
CAIRPSSGADTQYF
>TRBJ2-2|TRBV13|TRBD2|once
TGTGCCAGCAGCCCCCGACTAGCGGGGACCGGGGAGCTGTTTTTT
CASSPRLAGTGELFF
>TRBJ2-7|TRBV19|TRBD1|NA
TGTGCCAGTAGTATAGATGGGCGACAGGGGTCCTACGAGCAGTACTTC
CASSIDGRQGSYEQYF
>TRBJ2-3|TRBV5-6|NA|NA
TGTGCCAGCAGCTACCGGACGGACAATACGCAGTATTTT
CASSYRTDNTQYF
>TRBJ2-3|TRBV5-1|TRBD2|NA
TGCGCCAGCAGCTTGGGACTAGCGGAGGGCACAGATACGCAGTATTTT
CASSLGLAEGTDTQYF
>TRBJ1-2|TRBV6-5|NA|NA
TGTGCCAGCAGTTACTCGACAGGTTATGGCTACACCTTC
CASSYSTGYGYTF
>TRBJ2-7|TRBV9|TRBD1|NA
TGTGCCAGCAGCCCCCCGGGACAGGTCTACGAGCAGTACTTC
CASSPPGQVYEQYF
>TRBJ1-5|TRBV30|NA|NA
TGTGCCTGGAGTGGGGGGGGTCAGCCCCAGCATTTT
CAWSGGGQPQHF
>TRBJ1-1|TRBV5-6|TRBD1|NA
TGTGCCAGCAGCTATCAGGGGGCGGCTTTCTTT
CASSYQGAAFF
>TRBJ1-1|TRBV6-1|TRBD1|NA
TGTGCCAGCAGCCCAGGGGGCTGGAACACTGAAGCTTTCTTT
CASSPGGWNTEAFF
>TRBJ2-7|TRBV2|NA|NA
TGTGCCAGCACCGGCAGGGTAGCCTACGAGCAGTACTTC
CASTGRVAYEQYF
>TRBJ2-1|TRBV9|TRBD2|NA
TGTGCCAGCAGCCCAGGACTAGCGGGGGTCGGTGAGCAGTTCTTC
CASSPGLAGVGEQFF
>TRBJ2-5|TRBV5-1|TRBD2|NA
TGCGCCAGCAGCTGGACTAGCGGGGAGACCCAGTACTTC
CASSWTSGETQYF
>TRBJ1-1|TRBV4-3|NA|NA
TGCGCCAGCAGCCAAGCCACCCTTCATCAGGGAAACACTGAAGCTTTCTTT
CASSQATLHQGNTEAFF
>TRBJ2-6|TRBV6-1|NA|few
TGTGCCAGCAGTGAAATCCCAGGGTCTGGGGCCAACGTCCTGACTTTC
CASSEIPGSGANVLTF
>TRBJ2-4|TRBV7-2|NA|NA
TGTGCCAGCAGCTTAGTGGGGGCGGGGGAGCAAAACATTCAGTACTTC
CASSLVGAGEQNIQYF
>TRBJ1-5|TRBV19|NA|NA
TGTGCCAGTAGTATCGACTCGGGTCATGGCAAGGCCCAGCATTTT
CASSIDSGHGKAQHF